This TCR beta chain was identified in a study of T cell responses to AZD1222 COVID-19 vaccine. Overall study findings and caveats: No repertoire was sampled before or during the peak T cell response, only after it.

Profiling relied on immunoSEQ multiplex PCR, and the TCRdb table lists in-frame clones only, not all of them. The table includes about 54,000 clones, roughly 90% detected once. Trimming removed 7 bases from V and 0 bases from J; junction bases left unmatched: 5. CDR1 is LNHDA, CDR2 SQIVND, per germline (reference sequence). The CDR3 covers 14 residues. Notes on this clone: Its antigen is not identified.

Here the sequenced sample was peripheral blood, taken on day 0 of AZD1222 vaccination. This TCR came from an adult in good health. This chain connects TRBV19 to TRBJ1-1; 7 bases match TRBD1. CDR3 nucleotides: TGTGCCAGTACCCCTAGGGGGCTGAACACTGAAGCTTTCTTT. It codes for CASTPRGLNTEAFF.